The 21 T cell receptor beta chains in this list originate from one sample, sequenced in a study of blood T cells in healthy people across ages. Sample-barcoded 5' priming and a J-beta primer mix drove a second PCR of roughly 7 to 11 cycles. TCRdb reprocessed the 5' RACE reads via MiXCR and lists one record per CDR3 protein. The repertoire consists of 1.4 million or so distinct CDR3 sequences, with less than 45% occurring once and the leading ten covering about 3.8%. The sequencing input was blood. These receptors all stem from a young woman in good health.

This clonotype was detected only a few times. The chain links TRBV20-1 to TRBJ2-7; D is tentatively TRBD1 or TRBD2 (7 bases each). Germline V gene data show CDR1 as DFQATT and CDR2 as SNEGSKA (reference sequence). This CDR3 spans 15 amino acids. Trimming shortened V by 5 bases and J by 0 bases, and 17 bases separated the two germline ends. The CDR3 sequence is CSAPRGRGSSYEQYF. As DNA, the CDR3 is TGCAGTGCTCCAAGGGGGCGGGGGAGCTCCTACGAGCAGTACTTC.

This clonotype was observed a handful of times. The chain uses TRBV6-4 and TRBJ2-3; 7 bases agree with TRBD2. The CDR3 sequence is 15 residues long. V gave up 3 bases and J gave up 1 base; unmatched junction bases: 4. Germline V gives CDR1 MRHNA, CDR2 SNTAGT. CDR3 DNA sequence: TGTGCCAGCAGTGAGGCCGCGGGGGGCACAGATACGCAGTATTTT. This codes for CASSEAAGGTDTQYF.

The table lists this clonotype with a few counts. This rearrangement joins TRBV7-2 to TRBJ2-1; 7 bases agree with TRBD2. The V gene end was trimmed by 10 bases and the J gene end by 1 base; junction bases not matched to a gene: 7. CDR1 and CDR2 (germline): SGHTA, FQGNSA. This CDR3 has 14 amino acids. The CDR3 DNA sequence: TGTGCCACCTCCGAGCGGGGTTCCTACAATGAGCAGTTCTTC. It codes for CATSERGSYNEQFF.

The rearrangement links TRBV5-1 to TRBJ1-1, with 7 bases matching TRBD1. With V trimmed by 4 bases and J by 4 bases, 7 bases remained unmatched. Germline lookup yields CDR1 SGHRS and CDR2 YFSETQ. The CDR3 contains 14 residues. The CDR3 bases are TGCGCCAGCAGCCTGCAGGGGGAAGTCACTGAAGCTTTCTTT. Protein sequence: CASSLQGEVTEAFF.

The chain combines TRBV12-3 or TRBV12-4 with TRBJ2-4; no firm D call. The CDR3 has 13 residues. With 5 bases removed from V and 5 bases from J, the gap between germline ends came to 10 bases. CDR3 nucleotides: TGTGCCAGCAGTCCCCGCAGCGAAAACATTCAGTACTTC. Translating gives CASSPRSENIQYF.

Comment on this clonotype: This may come from a read error, since a much larger clone is one base off. The chain employs TRBV28 and TRBJ1-2; D unresolved. Germline lookup yields CDR1 MDHEN and CDR2 SYDVKM. The CDR3 spans 12 residues. Trimming removed 4 bases from V and 2 bases from J, with 5 bases in between. The CDR3 nucleotides are TGTGCCAGCAGTTACGTGAACTATGGCTACACCTTC. Amino acid sequence: CASSYVNYGYTF.

This clonotype was counted at least ten times. CDR3 amino acids: CAISEDSYGYTF. In DNA, the CDR3 is TGTGCCATCAGTGAGGACAGCTATGGCTACACCTTC. The chain links TRBV10-3 to TRBJ1-2; possibly TRBD1 for D (5 bases). This CDR3 spans 12 amino acids. With 2 bases removed from V and 4 bases from J, the gap between germline ends came to 5 bases. Per germline, CDR1 ENHRY and CDR2 SYGVKD.

This clonotype has more than one count but fewer than ten. The CDR3 spells CASSFRPGGADTQYF. CDR3 coding DNA: TGTGCCAGCAGCTTCCGGCCAGGGGGCGCAGATACGCAGTATTTT. V is TRBV7-2 and J is TRBJ2-3; 8 positions match TRBD1. V was pared by 3 bases and J by 4 bases, with 6 bases of the junction left unmatched. This CDR3 has 15 amino acids. Germline CDR1 is SGHTA and CDR2 is FQGNSA.

This sequence joins TRBV24-1 and TRBJ1-2; D uncertain. The CDR3 has 12 residues. Germline CDR1 and CDR2: KGHDR and SFDVKD. Between the trimmed V and J ends, which lost 4 bases and 4 bases, there was a span of 6 bases. This CDR3 reads CATSEDRYGYTF. Here the CDR3 DNA reads TGTGCCACCAGTGAGGACCGCTATGGCTACACCTTC.

The V gene is TRBV6-2 or TRBV6-3, the J gene TRBJ1-1; D might be TRBD1 (5 bases). V was trimmed by 8 bases and J by 4 bases, leaving 20 bases between them. Germline CDR1 reads MNHEY; CDR2 reads SVGEGT. CDR3 length equals 15 residues. The CDR3 DNA reads TGTGCCAGCGGGGGTTCCGGGGTCCGGATCACTGAAGCTTTCTTT. It codes for CASGGSGVRITEAFF.

V gene TRBV5-1 combines with J gene TRBJ1-2, with TRBD1 as a possible D gene (5 bases). Between the trimmed V and J ends, which lost 4 bases and 4 bases, there was a span of 20 bases. Germline lookup yields CDR1 SGHRS and CDR2 YFSETQ. CDR3 length: 16 amino acids. Here the CDR3 reads CASSRRDRAPFYGYTF. CDR3 nucleotide sequence: TGCGCCAGCAGCCGTAGAGACAGAGCCCCTTTCTATGGCTACACCTTC.

The chain has TRBV29-1 and TRBJ2-5; 9 nucleotides match TRBD1. This CDR3 is 16 amino acids long. Unmatched junction bases numbered 12, after V lost 7 bases and J lost 0 bases. CDR1 SQVTM and CDR2 ANQGSEA come from the germline V gene. The CDR3 DNA reads as TGCAGCGCTAAGGGACAGGGCAATACGTACCAAGAGACCCAGTACTTC. This gives the protein CSAKGQGNTYQETQYF.

This clonotype was seen a few times. The chain combines TRBV29-1 with TRBJ1-1; possibly TRBD1 for D (6 bases). The CDR3 is made up of 13 amino acids. CDR1 is SQVTM and CDR2 is ANQGSEA in the germline V gene. The V end was cut by 6 bases, the J end by 5 bases, with 16 bases between. CDR3 nucleotide sequence: TGCAGCGTAGCCCCGGCGAGGGGGACTGAAGCTTTCTTT. Protein: CSVAPARGTEAFF.

Ten or more counts support this clonotype. The V and J genes are TRBV5-1 and TRBJ2-3; 13 bases line up with TRBD2. This CDR3 spans 16 amino acids. The V and J ends lost 5 bases and 2 bases, in that order; junction bases with no gene match: 5. Germline V gene data show CDR1 as SGHRS and CDR2 as YFSETQ. The chain's CDR3 is CASRRTSGGPTDTQYF. The CDR3 coding sequence is TGCGCCAGCAGGAGGACTAGCGGGGGCCCCACAGATACGCAGTATTTT.

V and J are TRBV7-9 and TRBJ2-5; D is perhaps TRBD1 or TRBD2 (5 bases each). In germline, CDR1 is SEHNR, CDR2 FQNEAQ (reference sequence). V lost 5 bases and J 3 bases, leaving 13 bases between the germline ends. CDR3 length: 14 residues. CDR3 sequence: CASSPRDVKETQYF. The CDR3 nucleotides read TGTGCCAGCAGCCCCCGGGACGTAAAAGAGACCCAGTACTTC.

The chain uses TRBV4-1 and TRBJ2-7; 9 bases are shared with TRBD1. CDR1 is MGHRA and CDR2 is YSYEKL in the germline V gene. The length of the CDR3 is 16 residues. Losses at the gene ends were 4 bases for V and 3 bases for J; bases not matched to a gene: 10. CDR3 sequence reads: CASSLAPGTGFYEQYF. The CDR3 DNA reads as TGCGCCAGCAGCCTCGCCCCCGGGACAGGGTTCTACGAGCAGTACTTC.

This clonotype appeared many times. The gene calls are TRBV4-1 and TRBJ1-2, with unresolved D. Trimming removed 0 bases at V and 5 bases at J, with 4 bases between. The CDR3 runs to 12 residues. Per germline, CDR1 MGHRA and CDR2 YSYEKL. This chain's CDR3 is CASSQENYGYTF. The CDR3 DNA reads as TGCGCCAGCAGCCAAGAAAATTATGGCTACACCTTC.

This clonotype is a singleton in its sample. V gene TRBV7-9 combines with J gene TRBJ1-1; D may be TRBD1 (5 bases). Trimming stripped 1 base from V and 1 base from J, with 10 bases between. The CDR3 has 15 amino acids. Per the germline V gene, CDR1 is SEHNR and CDR2 is FQNEAQ (reference sequence). CDR3 protein: CASSLVSTGNTEAFF. In DNA form, the CDR3 reads TGTGCCAGCAGCTTAGTCTCCACAGGGAACACTGAAGCTTTCTTT.

The table lists this clonotype with a few counts. This chain joins TRBV11-2 and TRBJ2-7; TRBD2 matches at 9 bases. CDR3 length: 15 residues. From germline, CDR1 is SGHAT and CDR2 FQNNGV. The J segment lost 6 bases and the V segment lost 0 bases, leaving 6 bases of the junction unmatched. CDR3 bases: TGTGCCAGCAGCTTAGATCCGCTAGCGGGGTCCGAGCAGTACTTC. This translates into CASSLDPLAGSEQYF.

The chain uses TRBV20-1 and TRBJ2-7; 9 positions match TRBD2. CDR1 is DFQATT and CDR2 is SNEGSKA in the germline V gene (reference sequence). The CDR3 is 19 residues long. The trim removed 0 bases at V and 2 bases at J, leaving 17 bases unmatched. The CDR3, as DNA: TGCAGTGCTAGAGATCTGGAAGCGGGAGGCCGAACCCCCCCCTACGAGCAGTACTTC. It encodes CSARDLEAGGRTPPYEQYF.

This clonotype was picked up a small number of times. This rearrangement joins TRBV21-1 to TRBJ2-7; TRBD1 is the table's D call, not checked against the DNA. TRBV21-1 is classified as a pseudogene. The length of the CDR3 is 15 residues. The DNA of the CDR3 is TGTGCCAGCAGCAAAGACCAGGGCGCCCCCTACGAGCAGTACTTC. Protein: CASSKDQGAPYEQYF.